The present T cell receptor beta chain was sequenced within a study of OX40 agonist ivuxolimab in advanced cancers. For the study at large: A diagnosis of hepatocellular carcinoma, melanoma, renal cell or head and neck cancer was present in dose-escalation patients. It was permissible to have had prior anti-PD-1, anti-PD-L1 or anti-CTLA-4 therapy, and approximately 41% had some. Findings and caveats of the study: Patients who responded partially at 0.1-3.0 mg/kg showed clonal expansion ranking among the lowest.

The table came from immunoSEQ multiplex PCR; TCRdb's copy has only in-frame clones and leaves some out. The top ten hold approximately 11% of the sample, which has 68,000 or so clones, about 82% seen once. This clone was counted between two and nine times. The antigen remains undetermined. The junction had 11 bases not matched to a gene; V was cut back by 5 bases and J by 4 bases. Germline values: CDR1 SGHDT, CDR2 YYEEEE. CDR3 length: 15 residues. The V gene is TRBV5-6, the J gene TRBJ1-2; 7 bases match TRBD1. The starting material was CD4+ or CD8+ T cells sorted from blood, obtained in a trial of the OX40 agonist ivuxolimab. The clonotype was recovered from an adult with an advanced solid tumor such as melanoma, head and neck, liver or kidney cancer. The CDR3 is CASRMVRQGSYGYTF. The CDR3 coding sequence is TGTGCCAGCAGAATGGTGAGACAGGGATCCTATGGCTACACCTTC.